Below, 13 T cell receptor beta chains from the same sample are listed, as sequenced in a study of beta chain features in type 1 diabetes. Reverse transcription of all isolated RNA meant that expressed TCRB transcripts were sequenced. Method: immunoSEQ multiplex PCR; TCRdb's copy keeps in-frame clones and lacks some. Among under 900,000 clones listed, about 17% were seen once. Sequencing was carried out using naive CD4+ T cells from blood. These receptors all come from a young woman in good health.

This clone was observed a handful of times. The chain combines TRBV20-1 with TRBJ1-4; D gene unclear. The CDR3 has 11 amino acids. The germline gives CDR1 DFQATT, CDR2 SNEGSKA (reference sequence). Deletions cut 3 bases from V and 11 bases from J, with 10 bases between. Written as DNA, the CDR3 is TGCAGTGCTAGGCTTCCATCCAAACTGTTTTTT. It encodes CSARLPSKLFF.

In this sample, this clone turned up once. The junction and the germline gene differ at one end; a read error may be behind it. This chain links TRBV7-3 with TRBJ1-1; no clear D gene. The CDR3 loop spans 14 amino acids. The V gene's germline CDR1 is SGHTA and CDR2 FQGTGA. The CDR3 here is CASSLSHGNAEAFF. The CDR3, as DNA: TGTGCCAGCAGCTTGAGTCATGGGAACGCTGAAGCTTTCTTT.

This clone occurred a few times. J is TRBJ1-5 and V is TRBV6-1; tentatively, D is TRBD1 (5 bases). The CDR3 covers 15 residues. Per germline, CDR1 MNHNS and CDR2 SASEGT. Between the trimmed V and J ends, which lost 3 bases and 6 bases, there was a span of 15 bases. As DNA, the CDR3 is TGTGCCAGCAGTGATGTTTTAGGGACTTCTCAGCCCCAGCATTTT. It translates to CASSDVLGTSQPQHF.

This clone turned up a few times. This sequence joins TRBV18 and TRBJ2-7; 7 nucleotides line up with TRBD1. The CDR3 consists of 15 residues. The V and J ends lost 3 bases and 2 bases, in that order; junction bases with no gene match: 7. Germline V gene data show CDR1 as KGHSH and CDR2 as LQKENI. The CDR3 region is CASSPSTGLPYEQYF. CDR3 DNA sequence: TGTGCCAGCTCACCTTCGACAGGGTTGCCCTACGAGCAGTACTTC. Together with reference TRBV18 and TRBJ2-7, the CDR3 gives the full variable domain: NAGVMQNPRHLVRRRGQEARLRCSPMKGHSHVYWYRQLPEEGLKFMVYLQKENIIDESGMPKERFSAEFPKEGPSILRIQQVVRGDSAAYFCASSPSTGLPYEQYFGPGTRLTVT.

The CDR3 is CASSPGMVNDVEGYEQYF. CDR3 in DNA: TGTGCCAGCAGTCCAGGAATGGTTAACGACGTTGAGGGCTACGAGCAGTACTTC. This chain connects TRBV27 to TRBJ2-7; D possibly corresponds to TRBD2 (5 bases). V was pared by 5 bases and J by 3 bases, with 26 bases between. The CDR3 runs 18 residues. The germline gives CDR1 MNHEY, CDR2 SMNVEV (reference sequence).

This clone showed up just a few times. The V and J genes are TRBV5-6 and TRBJ2-3, with no clear D. V gave up 2 bases and J gave up 5 bases, with 9 bases separating them. The CDR3 has 13 residues. CDR1 is SGHDT and CDR2 is YYEEEE in the germline V gene. In nucleotides, the CDR3 is TGTGCCAGCAGCTTTGGTGTGGGAGATACGCAGTATTTT. This codes for CASSFGVGDTQYF.

In DNA form, the CDR3 reads TGTGCCAGCAGTTTTGAGCGGGAGGCACAAGAGACCCAGTACTTC. Translating it yields CASSFEREAQETQYF. The J gene is TRBJ2-5, the V gene TRBV28; 9 bases map to TRBD2. Germline CDR1 and CDR2: MDHEN and SYDVKM. This CDR3 spans 15 amino acids. With 3 bases clipped from V and 2 bases from J, the junction kept 4 bases outside the gene matches.

The V call is TRBV29-1, the J call TRBJ2-7; TRBD2 matches at 12 bases. The ends lost 4 bases at V and 0 bases at J; junction bases unmatched: 13. The CDR3 covers 18 residues. Germline CDR1 reads SQVTM; CDR2 reads ANQGSEA. The CDR3 region is CSVGAGTSGSDNSYEQYF. Here the CDR3 DNA reads TGCAGCGTTGGTGCCGGGACTAGCGGGTCTGACAACTCCTACGAGCAGTACTTC.

This clone turned up a few times. The gene calls are TRBV7-2 and TRBJ2-7; D perhaps matches TRBD2 (7 bases). CDR1 and CDR2 from the germline V gene are SGHTA and FQGNSA. This CDR3 is 16 amino acids long. V lost 5 bases to trimming and J lost 6 bases, with 23 bases between them. This CDR3 is CASSPGVAGLSGEQYF. The DNA of the CDR3 is TGTGCCAGCAGCCCAGGGGTAGCGGGCCTGTCTGGCGAGCAGTACTTC.

The chain recombines TRBV4-3 with TRBJ2-3; TRBD1 agrees at 7 bases. Trimming took 3 bases from V and 6 from J; bases not matched to a gene: 3. Looked up from germline, CDR1 is LGHNA and CDR2 is YSLEER. CDR3 length: 13 residues. CDR3 in amino acids: CASSQDRHDTQYF. The CDR3 DNA is TGCGCCAGCAGCCAGGACAGGCACGATACGCAGTATTTT.

This clone has more than one count but fewer than ten. The chain combines TRBV9 with TRBJ2-2, with TRBD2 identical over 11 bases. V lost 4 bases and J lost 4; bases outside the gene matches: 3. Germline-derived CDR1 and CDR2 are SGDLS and YYNGEE. The CDR3 sequence is 15 residues long. The CDR3 DNA reads TGTGCCAGCAGCCTGGGACTAGCGGCCACCGGGGAGCTGTTTTTT. This codes for CASSLGLAATGELFF.

This chain links TRBV19 with TRBJ2-7, with D perhaps matching TRBD1 (5 bases). With 3 bases removed from V and 4 bases from J, the gap between germline ends came to 10 bases. The CDR3 is 13 residues long. Germline V gene data show CDR1 as LNHDA and CDR2 as SQIVND (reference sequence). CDR3 in DNA: TGTGCCAGTAGTATGTCGGCAGGGTACGAGCAGTACTTC. Protein product: CASSMSAGYEQYF.

This clone has only a few counts. CDR3 region: CASSSRLAGADNEQFF. CDR3 in DNA: TGTGCCAGCAGCTCGAGACTAGCGGGAGCCGACAATGAGCAGTTCTTC. The chain combines TRBV7-6 with TRBJ2-1; 12 nucleotides match TRBD2. The CDR3 runs 16 residues. After removal of 4 bases from V and 5 bases from J, the junction contained 6 bases not matched to a gene. CDR1 is SGHVS, CDR2 FNYEAQ, per germline. Drawing the rest from reference TRBV7-6 and TRBJ2-1, the complete variable domain is GAGVSQSPRYKVTKRGQDVALRCDPISGHVSLYWYRQALGQGPEFLTYFNYEAQQDKSGLPNDRFSAERPEGSISTLTIQRTEQRDSAMYRCASSSRLAGADNEQFFGPGTRLTVL.